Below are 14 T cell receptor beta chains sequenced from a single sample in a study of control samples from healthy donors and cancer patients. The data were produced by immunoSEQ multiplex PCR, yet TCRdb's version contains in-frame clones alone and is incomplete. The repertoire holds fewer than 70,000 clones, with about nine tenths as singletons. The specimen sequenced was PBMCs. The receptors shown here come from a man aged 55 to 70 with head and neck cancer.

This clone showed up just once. The CDR3 sequence: CASSLRQGTQETQYF. As DNA, the CDR3 is TGTGCCAGCAGCTTACGCCAGGGAACCCAAGAGACCCAGTACTTC. The genes are TRBV7-6 and TRBJ2-5; tentatively, D is TRBD1 (5 bases). The CDR3 runs to 15 residues. V lost 2 bases to trimming and J lost 1 base, with 11 bases between them. Germline values: CDR1 SGHVS, CDR2 FNYEAQ. Complete variable domain (other parts from reference TRBV7-6 and TRBJ2-5): GAGVSQSPRYKVTKRGQDVALRCDPISGHVSLYWYRQALGQGPEFLTYFNYEAQQDKSGLPNDRFSAERPEGSISTLTIQRTEQRDSAMYRCASSLRQGTQETQYFGPGTRLLVL.

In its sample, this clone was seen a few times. CDR3 sequence (DNA): TGTGCCAGCAGCTTGGACAGGGGCCACGAGCAGTACTTC. Translated, it gives CASSLDRGHEQYF. The chain combines TRBV5-4 with TRBJ2-7, with TRBD1 matching 7 bases. CDR1 and CDR2 (germline): SGHNT, YYREEE (reference sequence). V dropped 0 bases and J dropped 5; count of bases not matched to a gene: 2. The CDR3 has 13 amino acids.

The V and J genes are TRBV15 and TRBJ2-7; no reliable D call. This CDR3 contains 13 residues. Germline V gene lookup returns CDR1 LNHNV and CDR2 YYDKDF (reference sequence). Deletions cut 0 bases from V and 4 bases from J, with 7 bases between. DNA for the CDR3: TGTGCCACCAGCAGAGATATGAGTTACGAGCAGTACTTC. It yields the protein CATSRDMSYEQYF.

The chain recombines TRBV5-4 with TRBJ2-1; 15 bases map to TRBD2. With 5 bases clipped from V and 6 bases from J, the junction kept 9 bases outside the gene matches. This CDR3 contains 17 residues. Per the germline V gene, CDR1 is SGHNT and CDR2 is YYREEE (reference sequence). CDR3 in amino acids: CASRSGLAGGPANEQFF. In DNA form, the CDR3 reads TGTGCCAGCAGATCCGGACTAGCGGGGGGGCCAGCCAATGAGCAGTTCTTC.

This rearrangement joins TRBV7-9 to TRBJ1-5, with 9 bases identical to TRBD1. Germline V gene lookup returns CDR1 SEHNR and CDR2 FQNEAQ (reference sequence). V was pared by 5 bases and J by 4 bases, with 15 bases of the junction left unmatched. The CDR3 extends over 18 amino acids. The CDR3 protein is CASSHSYATGGANQPQHF. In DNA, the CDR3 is TGTGCCAGCAGCCACTCCTACGCTACAGGGGGCGCGAATCAGCCCCAGCATTTT.

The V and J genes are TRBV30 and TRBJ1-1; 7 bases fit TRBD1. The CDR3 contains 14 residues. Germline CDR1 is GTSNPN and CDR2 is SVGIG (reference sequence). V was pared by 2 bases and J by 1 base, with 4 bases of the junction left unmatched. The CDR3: CAWSRRDRNTEAFF. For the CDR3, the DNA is TGTGCCTGGAGTCGCCGGGACAGGAACACTGAAGCTTTCTTT.

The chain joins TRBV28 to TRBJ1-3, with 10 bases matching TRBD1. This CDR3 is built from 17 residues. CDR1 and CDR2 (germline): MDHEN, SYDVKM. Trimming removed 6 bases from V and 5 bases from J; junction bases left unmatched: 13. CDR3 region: CASRKGRGTGERNTIYF. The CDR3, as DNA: TGTGCCAGCAGAAAAGGGCGAGGGACAGGGGAAAGAAACACCATATATTTT.

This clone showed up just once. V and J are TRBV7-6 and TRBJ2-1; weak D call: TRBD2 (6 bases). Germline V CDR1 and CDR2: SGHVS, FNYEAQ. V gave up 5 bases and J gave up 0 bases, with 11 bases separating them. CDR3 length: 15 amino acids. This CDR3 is CASSPGLGSYNEQFF. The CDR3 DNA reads TGTGCCAGCAGCCCGGGACTTGGCTCCTACAATGAGCAGTTCTTC. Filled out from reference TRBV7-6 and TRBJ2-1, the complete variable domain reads GAGVSQSPRYKVTKRGQDVALRCDPISGHVSLYWYRQALGQGPEFLTYFNYEAQQDKSGLPNDRFSAERPEGSISTLTIQRTEQRDSAMYRCASSPGLGSYNEQFFGPGTRLTVL.

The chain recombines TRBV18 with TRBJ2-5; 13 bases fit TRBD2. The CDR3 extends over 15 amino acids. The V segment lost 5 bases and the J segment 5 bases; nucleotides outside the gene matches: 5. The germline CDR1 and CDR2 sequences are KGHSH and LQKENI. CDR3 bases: TGTGCCAGCTCAAGGACTAGCGGGAGTGGGGAGACCCAGTACTTC. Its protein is CASSRTSGSGETQYF. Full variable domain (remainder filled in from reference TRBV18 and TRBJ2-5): NAGVMQNPRHLVRRRGQEARLRCSPMKGHSHVYWYRQLPEEGLKFMVYLQKENIIDESGMPKERFSAEFPKEGPSILRIQQVVRGDSAAYFCASSRTSGSGETQYFGPGTRLLVL.

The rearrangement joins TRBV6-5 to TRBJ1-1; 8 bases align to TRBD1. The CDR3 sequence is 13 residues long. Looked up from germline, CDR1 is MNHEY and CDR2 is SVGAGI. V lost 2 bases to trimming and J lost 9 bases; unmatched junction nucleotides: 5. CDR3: CASSYDRQGKAFF. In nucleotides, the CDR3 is TGTGCCAGCAGTTACGATAGACAGGGGAAAGCTTTCTTT.

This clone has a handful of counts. The CDR3 DNA reads TGCAGTGCTAGTGTAGGACACTTCTATTATAGCAATCAGCCCCAGCATTTT. Translating gives CSASVGHFYYSNQPQHF. The chain links TRBV20-1 to TRBJ1-5, with TRBD1 as a possible D gene (5 bases). V lost 3 bases and J 0 bases, leaving 18 bases between the germline ends. CDR1 and CDR2 from the germline V gene are DFQATT and SNEGSKA (reference sequence). The CDR3 runs 17 residues.

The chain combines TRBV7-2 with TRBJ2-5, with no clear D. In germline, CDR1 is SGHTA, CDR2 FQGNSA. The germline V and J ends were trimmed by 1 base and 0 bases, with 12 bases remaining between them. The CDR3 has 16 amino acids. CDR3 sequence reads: CASSLVADMNQETQYF. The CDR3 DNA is TGTGCCAGCAGCTTAGTGGCAGACATGAACCAAGAGACCCAGTACTTC.

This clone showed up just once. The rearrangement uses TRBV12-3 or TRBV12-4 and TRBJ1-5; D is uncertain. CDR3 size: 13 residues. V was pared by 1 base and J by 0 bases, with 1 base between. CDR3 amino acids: CASSLGSNQPQHF. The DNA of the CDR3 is TGTGCCAGCAGTTTAGGTAGCAATCAGCCCCAGCATTTT.

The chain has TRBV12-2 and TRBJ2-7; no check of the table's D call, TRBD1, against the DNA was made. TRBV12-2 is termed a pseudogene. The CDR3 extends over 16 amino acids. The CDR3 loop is CASRQVPRTSSYEQYF. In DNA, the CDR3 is TGTGCAAGTCGCCAGGTCCCCCGTACAAGCTCCTACGAGCAGTACTTC.